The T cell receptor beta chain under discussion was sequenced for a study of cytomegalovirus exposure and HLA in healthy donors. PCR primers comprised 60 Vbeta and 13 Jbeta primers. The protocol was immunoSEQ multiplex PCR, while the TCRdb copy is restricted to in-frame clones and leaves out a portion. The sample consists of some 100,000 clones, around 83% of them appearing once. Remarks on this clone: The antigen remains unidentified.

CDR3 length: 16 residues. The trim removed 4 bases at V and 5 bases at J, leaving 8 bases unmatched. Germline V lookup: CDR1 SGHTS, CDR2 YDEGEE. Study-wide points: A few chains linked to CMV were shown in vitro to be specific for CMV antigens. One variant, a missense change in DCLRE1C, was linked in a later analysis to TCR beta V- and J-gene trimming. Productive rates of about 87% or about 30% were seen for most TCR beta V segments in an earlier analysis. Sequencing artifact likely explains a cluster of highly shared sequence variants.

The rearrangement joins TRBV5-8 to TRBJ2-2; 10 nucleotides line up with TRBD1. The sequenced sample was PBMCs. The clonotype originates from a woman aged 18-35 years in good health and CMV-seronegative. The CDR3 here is CASSLLTGGLTGELFF. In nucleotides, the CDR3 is TGTGCCAGCAGCCTGTTGACAGGGGGCCTAACCGGGGAGCTGTTTTTT.